One and the same sample provided the 7 T cell receptor beta chains below, sequenced in a study of a mutant IDH1 vaccine in newly diagnosed glioma. Described time point: week 35, safety follow-up. Vaccinated patients received 300 ug of mutant IDH1 20-mer peptide per dose, with topical imiquimod. Generated by immunoSEQ multiplex PCR, the TCRdb table keeps only in-frame clones and is missing some. The table shows more than 40,000 clones, with approximately 90% occurring only once. No antigen has been assigned to these receptors. This sample comprised PBMCs, obtained from a glioma patient whose treatment included an IDH1 peptide vaccine. The receptors stem from a woman aged 40 to 49 with glioma.

The count of this clone is one. CDR3 region: CAGAGGGTEAFF. The CDR3 DNA sequence: TGTGCCGGCGCAGGGGGCGGGACTGAAGCTTTCTTT. J is TRBJ1-1 and V is TRBV6-6; 8 bases agree with TRBD1. The CDR3 totals 12 residues. The V and J ends lost 11 bases and 5 bases, in that order; junction bases with no gene match: 7. CDR1 is MNHNY and CDR2 is SVGAGI in the germline V gene (reference sequence).

The gene calls are TRBV27 and TRBJ1-1, with TRBD1 as a possible D gene (6 bases). V was pared by 5 bases and J by 0 bases, with 13 bases between. This CDR3 is 15 amino acids long. CDR1 and CDR2 from the germline V gene are MNHEY and SMNVEV (reference sequence). The CDR3 region is CASSPSDRLNTEAFF. The DNA for the CDR3 is TGTGCCAGCAGTCCATCGGACAGACTGAACACTGAAGCTTTCTTT.

This clone has just one count. J is TRBJ2-1 and V is TRBV29-1; 7 positions agree with TRBD2. The CDR3 runs to 17 residues. The J segment lost 2 bases and the V segment lost 8 bases, leaving 18 bases of the junction unmatched. Germline V gene lookup returns CDR1 SQVTM and CDR2 ANQGSEA. DNA of the CDR3: TGCAGCATCAATTTTCGCGTAGCGGGCCTCGCCTACAATGAGCAGTTCTTC. This sequence encodes CSINFRVAGLAYNEQFF.

This chain uses TRBV4-1 with TRBJ2-5; maybe TRBD2 (6 bases). CDR1 is MGHRA and CDR2 is YSYEKL in the germline V gene. The CDR3 contains 15 residues. Trimming stripped 4 bases from V and 2 bases from J, with 14 bases between. The CDR3 region is CASSRLGGGQETQYF. In nucleotides, the CDR3 is TGCGCCAGCAGCCGTCTGGGGGGTGGGCAAGAGACCCAGTACTTC.

Relative to its sample, this clone is hyperexpanded. This chain connects TRBV20-1 to TRBJ1-1; D remains ambiguous. The germline V gene has CDR1 DFQATT and CDR2 SNEGSKA (reference sequence). This CDR3 is built from 11 residues. The V end was cut by 5 bases, the J end by 1 base, with 5 bases between. CDR3 region: CSALGNTEAFF. CDR3 coding DNA: TGCAGTGCTTTGGGGAACACTGAAGCTTTCTTT.

The chain recombines TRBV10-3 with TRBJ2-7; 9 nucleotides match TRBD1. J lost 6 bases, V lost 7 bases, and 7 bases had no gene match. This CDR3 is 13 amino acids long. CDR1 is ENHRY and CDR2 is SYGVKD in the germline V gene. The chain's CDR3 is CAITWDRVAEQYF. The DNA for the CDR3 is TGTGCCATCACATGGGACAGGGTGGCCGAGCAGTACTTC.

The gene calls are TRBV13 and TRBJ1-1; TRBD1 matches 10 bases. The V and J ends lost 5 bases and 3 bases, in that order; junction bases with no gene match: 3. Germline V gene sequence: CDR1 PRHDT, CDR2 FYEKMQ (reference sequence). The CDR3 contains 14 residues. In nucleotides, the CDR3 is TGTGCCAGCAGCGCCGGGACAGGGGACACTGAAGCTTTCTTT. It translates to CASSAGTGDTEAFF. Using reference TRBV13 and TRBJ1-1 for the parts outside the CDR3, the full variable domain is AAGVIQSPRHLIKEKRETATLKCYPIPRHDTVYWYQQGPGQDPQFLISFYEKMQSDKGSIPDRFSAQQFSDYHSELNMSSLELGDSALYFCASSAGTGDTEAFFGQGTRLTVV.